Ten or more counts support the clone carrying this T cell receptor (beta chain). No antigen is known for it. These data belong to a study of T-cell reconstitution after alpha-beta-depleted transplantation in children. Overall study findings and caveats: Reportedly, only several hundred clones from non-depleted graft cells drove alpha-beta T-cell counts at about two months. T-cell counts and diversity at one year post-transplant came mainly from newly produced T cells. The high TCRbeta diversity at day 60 in some patients came from surviving recipient T cells and thymic progenitors.

Preparation of the TCRbeta library involved a method that used unique molecular identifiers. TCRdb reprocessed the PCR reads with MiXCR, giving one entry per CDR3 protein. The data show about 590,000 distinct CDR3 sequences, over 10% seen once. The V end lost 0 bases, the J end lost 1 base, and 10 bases lay between the germline ends. The CDR3 loop spans 15 amino acids. The chain couples TRBV12-3 or TRBV12-4 to TRBJ2-7, with a weak D call TRBD1 (5 bases). The sample here was PBMCs, mostly from graft donor cells, taken 360 days after TCRalphabeta/CD19-depleted stem cell transplant. This TCR was sampled from a male patient aged 10 to 17 who had a stem cell transplant for acute myeloid leukemia, so the T cells may come from the graft donor. This CDR3 is CASSLAQGSSYEQYF. CDR3 DNA: TGTGCCAGCAGTTTAGCGCAGGGATCATCCTACGAGCAGTACTTC.